Below are 5 T cell receptor beta chains sequenced from a single sample in a study of Ad26.COV2.S vaccination and SARS-CoV-2 variants. Treatment described: around 19 received Ad26.COV2.S at low or high dose, single or two shots; 5 received placebo; per-sample allocation not given. Each sample was drawn 63 days after the first injection (of vaccine or placebo). Clones were read by immunoSEQ multiplex PCR, and TCRdb kept only the in-frame ones, dropping some. The table lists about 400,000 clones, around 87% of them singletons. Material: peripheral blood, obtained in a trial of Ad26.COV2.S vaccine versus placebo. These receptors were obtained from a person aged 18-65 years who received the Ad26.COV2.S COVID-19 vaccine or a placebo.

The chain uses TRBV6-6 and TRBJ2-5, with TRBD2 matching over 11 bases. CDR3 length equals 15 residues. The V and J ends lost 2 bases and 4 bases, in that order; junction bases with no gene match: 3. CDR1 and CDR2 from the germline V gene are MNHNY and SVGAGI (reference sequence). The CDR3 loop reads CASSYRLAGRETQYF. Written as DNA, the CDR3 is TGTGCCAGCAGTTACAGACTAGCGGGGAGAGAGACCCAGTACTTC.

The CDR3 loop is CASLLGGNYGYTF. CDR3 in DNA: TGTGCCAGCCTATTGGGTGGAAACTATGGCTACACCTTC. V and J are TRBV28 and TRBJ1-2; D gene uncertain. Trimming took off 8 bases at V and 2 bases at J, with 12 bases between the two ends. Germline assignment: CDR1 MDHEN and CDR2 SYDVKM. This CDR3 has 13 amino acids.

The V and J genes are TRBV19 and TRBJ1-5; TRBD1 matches 7 bases. CDR1 LNHDA and CDR2 SQIVND come from the germline V gene (reference sequence). Trimming removed 2 bases from V and 4 bases from J; junction bases left unmatched: 2. This CDR3 region has 14 residues. CDR3 coding DNA: TGTGCCAGTAGTATATGGACAGGAAATCAGCCCCAGCATTTT. Encoded protein: CASSIWTGNQPQHF.

The V gene is TRBV12-3 or TRBV12-4, the J gene TRBJ2-3, with TRBD1 as a possible D gene (6 bases). CDR3 length equals 13 residues. Trimming pared 5 bases from V and 14 bases from J, leaving 20 bases between. CDR3 DNA: TGTGCCAGCAGTCCCGGAGACAGGACCCTGGCGTATTTT. Encoded protein: CASSPGDRTLAYF.

The chain carries TRBV2 and TRBJ2-2; TRBD1 aligns across 7 bases. V lost 4 bases and J lost 7; bases outside the gene matches: 9. The CDR3 spans 15 residues. The germline V gene encodes CDR1 SNHLY and CDR2 FYNNEI. The CDR3 is CASSGVTGRIGELFF. The CDR3 bases are TGTGCCAGCAGTGGAGTGACAGGGAGAATCGGGGAGCTGTTTTTT.